These T cell receptor beta chains were read from a single sample in a study of cytomegalovirus exposure and HLA in healthy donors. Libraries were prepared by immunoSEQ multiplex PCR; TCRdb keeps only in-frame clonotypes and omits some of them. This table holds 120,000 or so clones, roughly nine tenths found once. The sequencing sample was made of PBMCs. Every receptor here comes from a woman between 18 and 29 years old in good health and CMV-seronegative. Both conserved end residues are part of each CDR3. The D gene is left open where the match is weak. Rows give clone size only sometimes, using once, few, many, or a class for an expanded clone.

j_gene	v_gene	abundance	d_gene	CDR3nt	CDR3aa
TRBJ2-7	TRBV7-9	NA	TRBD2	TGTGCCAGCAGCAGCCGGACTAGCGGGAGGAGTTACGAGCAGTACTTC	CASSSRTSGRSYEQYF
TRBJ2-1	TRBV4-2	NA	TRBD1	TGTGCCAGCAGCCAACCACAGGGGGACAATGAGCAGTTCTTC	CASSQPQGDNEQFF
TRBJ1-4	TRBV11-2	NA	NA	TGTGCCAGCAGCTCAGGGTGGACGGGTGAAAAACTGTTTTTT	CASSSGWTGEKLFF
TRBJ1-1	TRBV30	NA	NA	TGTGCCTGGAGTCAGGAAAACACTGAAGCTTTCTTT	CAWSQENTEAFF
TRBJ1-5	TRBV28	NA	NA	TGTGCCAGCAACTTTTTACCCGCGGGGGATGGGAATCAGCCCCAGCATTTT	CASNFLPAGDGNQPQHF
TRBJ2-3	TRBV2	NA	NA	TGTGCCAGCAGTGAAGATCGGGGGACTGATACGCAGTATTTT	CASSEDRGTDTQYF
TRBJ1-4	TRBV15	NA	NA	TGTGCCACCAGCAGAGAGGGGAGTCGAACTGAAAAACTGTTTTTT	CATSREGSRTEKLFF
TRBJ1-5	TRBV28	NA	NA	TGTGCCAGCAGTTTCGGGGGGGCCTACAATCAGCCCCAGCATTTT	CASSFGGAYNQPQHF
TRBJ2-5	TRBV6-5	once	NA	TGTGCCAGCAGTTACTCGGGGGCTGAGACCCAGTACTTC	CASSYSGAETQYF
TRBJ2-1	TRBV9	NA	TRBD2	TGTGCCAGCAGCTTTTCCAAGCTTAGCGGGAGAGTCGTCTACAATGAGCAGTTCTTC	CASSFSKLSGRVVYNEQFF
TRBJ2-3	TRBV4-1	NA	TRBD2	TGCGCCAGCAGCCAATCCAGCGGGGGAGCTACAGATACGCAGTATTTT	CASSQSSGGATDTQYF
TRBJ1-1	TRBV6-5	NA	NA	TGTGCCAGCAGTTACGGTTCCGGGAAAAACACTGAAGCTTTCTTT	CASSYGSGKNTEAFF
TRBJ2-1	TRBV5-4	NA	TRBD2	TGTGCCAGCAGCCCACTAGCCGGGACTAACAATGAGCAGTTCTTC	CASSPLAGTNNEQFF
TRBJ2-1	TRBV5-1	NA	TRBD2	TGCGCCAGCAGCTTAGGCGGGAGGGCCAATGAGCAGTTCTTC	CASSLGGRANEQFF
TRBJ2-3	TRBV27	NA	TRBD2	TGTGCCAGCAGTCGGGGACTAGCGGGGGGGTTCACAGATACGCAGTATTTT	CASSRGLAGGFTDTQYF
TRBJ1-2	TRBV27	NA	NA	TGTGCCAGCAGTTTATGGGCCCCGGGGGGACGGGCGTTAACCTATGGCTACACCTTC	CASSLWAPGGRALTYGYTF
TRBJ2-6	TRBV7-7	NA	NA	TGTGCCGTCCCTCGGGGACTGAACTCTGGGGCCAACGTCCTGACTTTC	CAVPRGLNSGANVLTF
TRBJ2-1	TRBV6-5	once	TRBD2	TGTGCCAGCAGTTACTCAGCGGGAGCCGGTGAAGATGAGCAGTTCTTC	CASSYSAGAGEDEQFF
TRBJ2-1	TRBV30	NA	TRBD2	TGTGCCTGGAGTGTCGGTAGCGGGGCTTACAATGAGCAGTTCTTC	CAWSVGSGAYNEQFF
TRBJ2-1	TRBV27	NA	NA	TGTGCCAGCAGTTTAGCGGGTCCAAGCTACAATGAGCAGTTCTTC	CASSLAGPSYNEQFF
TRBJ2-7	TRBV13	NA	NA	TGTGCCAGCAGCGAACGACTAGGGCATTACGAGCAGTACTTC	CASSERLGHYEQYF
TRBJ1-1	TRBV5-6	NA	NA	TGTGCCAGCATGGGAGGGCCTACGAACACTGAAGCTTTCTTT	CASMGGPTNTEAFF
TRBJ2-5	TRBV15	NA	TRBD2	TGTGCCACCAGCAGAGCATCGGCGGGGGGAGTCGAGACCCAGTACTTC	CATSRASAGGVETQYF
TRBJ1-2	TRBV10-2	NA	NA	TGCGCCAGCAGTGAGCCGCGCCTCGGAGTTAACTATGGCTACACCTTC	CASSEPRLGVNYGYTF
TRBJ1-2	TRBV6-9	NA	TRBD1	TGTGCCAGCAGCCGTACCCAAAAGGGGGCCTTGGGCTACACCTTC	CASSRTQKGALGYTF
TRBJ2-2	TRBV5-1	NA	NA	TGCGCCAGCAGCTTGGGGGGACAACTGACCGGGGAGCTGTTTTTT	CASSLGGQLTGELFF
TRBJ1-5	TRBV30	NA	NA	TGTGCCTGGAGTGTTGCCCCTGGGGGCCTTGCCAGCGAGCCCCAGCATTTT	CAWSVAPGGLASEPQHF